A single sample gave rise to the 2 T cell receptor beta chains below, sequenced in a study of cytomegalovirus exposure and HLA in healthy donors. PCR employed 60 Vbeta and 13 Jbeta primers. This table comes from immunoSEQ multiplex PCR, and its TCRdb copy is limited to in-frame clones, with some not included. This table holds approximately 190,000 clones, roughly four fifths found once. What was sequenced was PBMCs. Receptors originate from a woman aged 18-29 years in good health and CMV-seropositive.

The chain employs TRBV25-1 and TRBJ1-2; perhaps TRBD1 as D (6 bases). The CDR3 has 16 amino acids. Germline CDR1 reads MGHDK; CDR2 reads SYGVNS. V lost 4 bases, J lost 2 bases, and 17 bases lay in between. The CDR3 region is CASSGIPGVENYGYTF. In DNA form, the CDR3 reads TGTGCCAGCAGTGGTATCCCAGGGGTAGAAAACTATGGCTACACCTTC.

CDR3 nucleotide sequence: TGTGCCAGCAGCCCTTGGGGAGGGCGAGAAAAACTGTTTTTT. Translating gives CASSPWGGREKLFF. V is TRBV7-6 and J is TRBJ1-4; D call uncertain. The V end was cut by 5 bases, the J end by 8 bases, with 15 bases between. Germline V lookup: CDR1 SGHVS, CDR2 FNYEAQ. This CDR3 has 14 amino acids.